The present TCR beta chain was sequenced within a study of cytomegalovirus exposure and HLA in healthy donors. Findings and caveats of the study: It was about 150 TCR beta chains that were listed as cytomegalovirus-associated. With high specificity and sensitivity, the classifier reportedly diagnosed cytomegalovirus status.

Turning to this clone: The antigen is undetermined.

The protocol was immunoSEQ multiplex PCR, while the TCRdb copy is restricted to in-frame clones and leaves out a portion. The table has roughly 260,000 clones, around 89% seen once. The CDR3 runs to 14 residues. Germline-derived CDR1 and CDR2 are MDHEN and SYDVKM. Trimming cost V 7 bases and J 2 bases; bases outside gene matches: 7. The TCR comes from a woman under 30 in good health and CMV-seronegative. Sequenced sample: PBMCs. This chain connects TRBV28 to TRBJ2-5, with 7 bases lining up with TRBD2. The CDR3 region has the DNA TGTGCCAGCAATGAGCGGGGAGCTCAAGAGACCCAGTACTTC. Translated, it gives CASNERGAQETQYF.